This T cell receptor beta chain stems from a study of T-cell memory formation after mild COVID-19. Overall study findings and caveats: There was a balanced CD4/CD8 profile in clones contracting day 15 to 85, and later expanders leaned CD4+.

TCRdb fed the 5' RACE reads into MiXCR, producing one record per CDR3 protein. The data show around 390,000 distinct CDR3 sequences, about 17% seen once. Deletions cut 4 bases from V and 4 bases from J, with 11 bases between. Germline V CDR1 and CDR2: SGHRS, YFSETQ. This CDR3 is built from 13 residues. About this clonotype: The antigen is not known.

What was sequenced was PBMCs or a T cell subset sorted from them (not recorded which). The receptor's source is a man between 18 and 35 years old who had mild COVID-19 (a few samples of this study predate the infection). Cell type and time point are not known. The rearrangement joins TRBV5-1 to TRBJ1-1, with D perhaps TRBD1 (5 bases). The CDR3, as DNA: TGCGCCAGCAGCACCCTCGGGGGCACTGAAGCTTTCTTT. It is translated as CASSTLGGTEAFF. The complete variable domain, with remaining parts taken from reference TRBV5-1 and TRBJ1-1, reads KAGVTQTPRYLIKTRGQQVTLSCSPISGHRSVSWYQQTPGQGLQFLFEYFSETQRNKGNFPGRFSGRQFSNSRSEMNVSTLELGDSALYLCASSTLGGTEAFFGQGTRLTVV.